The table lists the clone carrying this T cell receptor (beta chain) with many counts. The data derive from a study of early T cells in non-severe SARS-CoV-2 infection. A single record per CDR3 protein comes from TCRdb applying MiXCR to the 5' RACE reads. The sample lists tens of thousands of distinct CDR3 sequences, 5.5% to 6.5% seen once, with around 7.6% in the top ten. The CDR3 is 14 residues long. CDR1 is DFQATT and CDR2 is SNEGSKA in the germline V gene (reference sequence). Trimming took 4 bases from V and 7 from J; bases not matched to a gene: 7. The material sequenced was whole blood. The rearrangement uses TRBV20-1 and TRBJ1-6, with 7 nucleotides matching TRBD1. This receptor was identified in an adult who was a healthcare worker with PCR-confirmed SARS-CoV-2 infection or an uninfected control (not recorded which). The CDR3 bases are TGCAGTGCTACCGACAGGGTGAACAATTCACCCCTCCACTTT. It is translated as CSATDRVNNSPLHF.